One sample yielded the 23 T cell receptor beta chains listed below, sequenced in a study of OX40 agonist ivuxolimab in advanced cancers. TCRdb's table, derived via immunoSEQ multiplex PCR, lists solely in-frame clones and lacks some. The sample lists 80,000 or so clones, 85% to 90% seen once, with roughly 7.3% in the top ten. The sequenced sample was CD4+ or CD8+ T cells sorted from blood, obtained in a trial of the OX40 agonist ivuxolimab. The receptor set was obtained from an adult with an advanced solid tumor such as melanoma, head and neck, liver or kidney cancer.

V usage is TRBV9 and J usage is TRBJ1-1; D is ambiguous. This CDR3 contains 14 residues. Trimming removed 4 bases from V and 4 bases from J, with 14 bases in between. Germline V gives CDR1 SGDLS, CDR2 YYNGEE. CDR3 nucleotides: TGTGCCAGCAGCCTCCGCGGGGAGGTCACTGAAGCTTTCTTT. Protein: CASSLRGEVTEAFF.

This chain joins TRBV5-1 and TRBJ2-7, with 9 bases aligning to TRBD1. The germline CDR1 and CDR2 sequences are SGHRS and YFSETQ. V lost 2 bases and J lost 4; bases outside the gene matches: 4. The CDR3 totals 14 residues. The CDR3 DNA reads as TGCGCCAGCAGCTTAAGCGGGACAGGGTACGAGCAGTACTTC. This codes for CASSLSGTGYEQYF.

The CDR3 loop reads CASSLEANRANVLTF. For the CDR3, the DNA is TGTGCCAGCAGCTTAGAGGCTAATCGGGCCAACGTCCTGACTTTC. The chain carries TRBV7-2 and TRBJ2-6; D gene unclear. CDR3 size: 15 residues. V lost 1 base, J lost 5 bases, and 9 bases lay in between. Looked up from germline, CDR1 is SGHTA and CDR2 is FQGNSA.

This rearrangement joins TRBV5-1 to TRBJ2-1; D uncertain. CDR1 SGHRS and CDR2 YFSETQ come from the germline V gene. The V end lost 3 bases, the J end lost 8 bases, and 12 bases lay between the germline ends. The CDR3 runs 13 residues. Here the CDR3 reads CASSSFPHDEQFF. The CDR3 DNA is TGCGCCAGCAGCTCTTTTCCTCACGATGAGCAGTTCTTC.

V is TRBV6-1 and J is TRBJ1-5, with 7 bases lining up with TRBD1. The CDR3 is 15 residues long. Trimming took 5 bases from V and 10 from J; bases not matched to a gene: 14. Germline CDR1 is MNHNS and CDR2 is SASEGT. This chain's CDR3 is CASSFTGAAGTPQHF. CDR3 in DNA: TGTGCCAGCAGTTTTACAGGGGCCGCTGGTACCCCCCAGCATTTT.

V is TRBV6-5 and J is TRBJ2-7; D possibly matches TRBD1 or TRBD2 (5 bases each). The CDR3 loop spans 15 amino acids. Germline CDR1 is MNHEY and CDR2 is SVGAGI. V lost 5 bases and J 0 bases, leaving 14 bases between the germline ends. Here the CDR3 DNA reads TGTGCCAGCAGTGGGCCGGGACGCATCTCCTACGAGCAGTACTTC. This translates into CASSGPGRISYEQYF.

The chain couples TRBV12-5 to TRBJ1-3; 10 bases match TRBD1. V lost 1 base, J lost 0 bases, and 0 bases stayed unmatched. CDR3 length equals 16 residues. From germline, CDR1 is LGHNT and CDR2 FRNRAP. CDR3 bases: TGTGCTAGTGGTTTGGGGACAGGGGGCTCTGGAAACACCATATATTTT. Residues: CASGLGTGGSGNTIYF.

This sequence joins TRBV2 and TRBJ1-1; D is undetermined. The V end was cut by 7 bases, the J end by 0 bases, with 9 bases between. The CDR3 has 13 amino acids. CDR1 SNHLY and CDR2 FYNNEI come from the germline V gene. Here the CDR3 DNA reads TGTGCCAGCAAATCGACGGTGAACACTGAAGCTTTCTTT. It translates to CASKSTVNTEAFF.

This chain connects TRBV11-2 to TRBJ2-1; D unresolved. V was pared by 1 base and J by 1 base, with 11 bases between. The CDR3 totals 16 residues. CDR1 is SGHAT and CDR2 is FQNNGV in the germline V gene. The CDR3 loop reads CASSLVPPGSYNEQFF. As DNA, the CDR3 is TGTGCCAGCAGCTTAGTACCCCCAGGATCCTACAATGAGCAGTTCTTC.

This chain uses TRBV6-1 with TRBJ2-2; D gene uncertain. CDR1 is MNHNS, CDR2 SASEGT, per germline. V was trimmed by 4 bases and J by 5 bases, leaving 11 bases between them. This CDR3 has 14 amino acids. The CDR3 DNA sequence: TGTGCCAGCAGTGCTTTCCGAGGTACCGGGGAGCTGTTTTTT. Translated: CASSAFRGTGELFF.

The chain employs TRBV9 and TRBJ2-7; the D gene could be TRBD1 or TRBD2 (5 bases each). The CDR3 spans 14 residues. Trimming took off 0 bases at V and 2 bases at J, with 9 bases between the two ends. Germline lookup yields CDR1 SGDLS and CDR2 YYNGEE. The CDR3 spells CASSVGGSPYEQYF. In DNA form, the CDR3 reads TGTGCCAGCAGCGTAGGGGGGAGCCCCTACGAGCAGTACTTC.

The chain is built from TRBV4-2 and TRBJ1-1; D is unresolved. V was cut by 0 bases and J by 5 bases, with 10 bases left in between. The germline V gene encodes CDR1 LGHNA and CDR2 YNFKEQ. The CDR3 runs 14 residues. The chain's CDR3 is CASSQEDGRTEAFF. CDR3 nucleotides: TGTGCCAGCAGCCAAGAAGACGGGAGGACTGAAGCTTTCTTT.

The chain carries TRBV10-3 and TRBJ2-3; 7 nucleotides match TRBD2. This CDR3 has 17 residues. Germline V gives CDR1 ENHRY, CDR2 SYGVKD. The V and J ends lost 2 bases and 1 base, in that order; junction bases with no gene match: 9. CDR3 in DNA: TGTGCCATCAGTGAGCTAAGGACTAGTGCCGGCACAGATACGCAGTATTTT. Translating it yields CAISELRTSAGTDTQYF.

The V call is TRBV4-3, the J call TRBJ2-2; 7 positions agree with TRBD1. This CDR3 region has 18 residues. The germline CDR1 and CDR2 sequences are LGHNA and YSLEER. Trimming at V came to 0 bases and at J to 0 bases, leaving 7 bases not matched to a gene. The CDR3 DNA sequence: TGCGCCAGCAGCCAAGATCCGAAGGGGGCCGCGAACACCGGGGAGCTGTTTTTT. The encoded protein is CASSQDPKGAANTGELFF.

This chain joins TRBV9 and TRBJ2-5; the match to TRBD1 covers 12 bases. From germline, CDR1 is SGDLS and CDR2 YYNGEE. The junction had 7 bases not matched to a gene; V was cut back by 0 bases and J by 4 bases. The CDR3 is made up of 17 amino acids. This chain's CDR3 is CASSVESGTGGLETQYF. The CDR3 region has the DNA TGTGCCAGCAGCGTAGAATCAGGGACAGGGGGCTTAGAGACCCAGTACTTC.

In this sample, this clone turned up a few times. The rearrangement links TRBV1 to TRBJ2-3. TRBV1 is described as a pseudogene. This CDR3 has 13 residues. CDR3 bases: TGCACCAGCAGCCAAGAGGTGTCGGATACGCAGTATTTT. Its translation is CTSSQEVSDTQYF.

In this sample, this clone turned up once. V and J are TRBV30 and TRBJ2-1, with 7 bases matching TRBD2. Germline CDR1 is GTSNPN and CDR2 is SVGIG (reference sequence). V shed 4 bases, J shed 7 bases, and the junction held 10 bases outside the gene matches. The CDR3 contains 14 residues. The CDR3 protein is CAWNRLARGNEQFF. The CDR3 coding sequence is TGTGCCTGGAATCGATTAGCGCGGGGGAATGAGCAGTTCTTC. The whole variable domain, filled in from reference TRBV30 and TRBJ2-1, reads SQTIHQWPATLVQPVGSPLSLECTVEGTSNPNLYWYRQAAGRGLQLLFYSVGIGQISSEVPQNLSASRPQDRQFILSSKKLLLSDSGFYLCAWNRLARGNEQFFGPGTRLTVL.

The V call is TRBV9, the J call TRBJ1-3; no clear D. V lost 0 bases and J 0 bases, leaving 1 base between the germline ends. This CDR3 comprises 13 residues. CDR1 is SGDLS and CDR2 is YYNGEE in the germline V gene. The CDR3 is CASSVDSGNTIYF. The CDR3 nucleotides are TGTGCCAGCAGCGTAGACTCTGGAAACACCATATATTTT.

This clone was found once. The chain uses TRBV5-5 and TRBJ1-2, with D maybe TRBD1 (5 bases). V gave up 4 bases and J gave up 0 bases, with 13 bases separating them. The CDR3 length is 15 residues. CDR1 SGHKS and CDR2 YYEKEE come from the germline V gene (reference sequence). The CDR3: CASSQPGRPNYGYTF. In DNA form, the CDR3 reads TGTGCCAGCAGCCAGCCGGGACGTCCTAACTATGGCTACACCTTC.

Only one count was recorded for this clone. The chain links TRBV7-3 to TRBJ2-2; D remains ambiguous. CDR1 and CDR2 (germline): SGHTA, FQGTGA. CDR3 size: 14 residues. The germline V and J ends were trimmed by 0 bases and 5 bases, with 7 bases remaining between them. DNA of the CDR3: TGTGCCAGCAGCTTAACATCCGGAACCGGGGAGCTGTTTTTT. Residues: CASSLTSGTGELFF.

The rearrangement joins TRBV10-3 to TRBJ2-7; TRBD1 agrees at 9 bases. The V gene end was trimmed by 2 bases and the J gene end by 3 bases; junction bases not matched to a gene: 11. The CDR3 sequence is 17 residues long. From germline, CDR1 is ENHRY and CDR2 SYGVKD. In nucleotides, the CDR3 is TGTGCCATCAGTGAGGAGGGACAGGGATACATTATCTACGAGCAGTACTTC. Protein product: CAISEEGQGYIIYEQYF.

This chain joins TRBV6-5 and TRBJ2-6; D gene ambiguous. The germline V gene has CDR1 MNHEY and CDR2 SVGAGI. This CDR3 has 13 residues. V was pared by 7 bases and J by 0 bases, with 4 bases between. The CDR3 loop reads CASTASGANVLTF. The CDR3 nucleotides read TGTGCCAGCACGGCCTCTGGGGCCAACGTCCTGACTTTC.

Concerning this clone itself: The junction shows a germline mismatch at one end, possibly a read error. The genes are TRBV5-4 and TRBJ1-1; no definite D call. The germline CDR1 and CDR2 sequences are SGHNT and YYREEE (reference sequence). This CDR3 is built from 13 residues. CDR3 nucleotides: TGCGCCAGCAGGTCCAGAGTGAACACTGAAGCTTTCTTT. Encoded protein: CASRSRVNTEAFF.